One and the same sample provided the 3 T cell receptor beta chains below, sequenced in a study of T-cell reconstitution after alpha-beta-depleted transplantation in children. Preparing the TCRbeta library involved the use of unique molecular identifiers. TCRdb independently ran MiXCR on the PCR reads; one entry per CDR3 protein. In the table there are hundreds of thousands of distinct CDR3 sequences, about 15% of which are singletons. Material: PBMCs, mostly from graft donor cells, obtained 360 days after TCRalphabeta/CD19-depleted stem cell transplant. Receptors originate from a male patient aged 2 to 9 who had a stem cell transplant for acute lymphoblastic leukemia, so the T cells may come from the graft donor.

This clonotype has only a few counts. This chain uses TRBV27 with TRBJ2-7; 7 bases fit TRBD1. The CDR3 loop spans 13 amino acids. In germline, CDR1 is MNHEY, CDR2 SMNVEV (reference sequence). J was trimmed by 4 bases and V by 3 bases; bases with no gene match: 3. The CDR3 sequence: CASSLPGGYEQYF. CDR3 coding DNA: TGTGCCAGCAGTTTGCCAGGGGGATACGAGCAGTACTTC.

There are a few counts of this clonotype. The chain's CDR3 is CASTAGGDSQETQYF. The CDR3, as DNA: TGTGCCAGCACAGCGGGGGGCGATTCGCAAGAGACCCAGTACTTC. This chain links TRBV12-3 or TRBV12-4 with TRBJ2-5; 9 bases line up with TRBD2. J lost 2 bases, V lost 7 bases, and 8 bases had no gene match. The CDR3 is made up of 15 amino acids.

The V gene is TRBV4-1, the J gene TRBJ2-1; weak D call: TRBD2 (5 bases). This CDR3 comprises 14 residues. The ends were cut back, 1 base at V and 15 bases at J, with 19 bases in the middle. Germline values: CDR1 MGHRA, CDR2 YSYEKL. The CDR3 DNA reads TGCGCCAGCAGCCAAGTATTGGTTGTGGAGGCTCGGTTCTTC. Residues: CASSQVLVVEARFF.